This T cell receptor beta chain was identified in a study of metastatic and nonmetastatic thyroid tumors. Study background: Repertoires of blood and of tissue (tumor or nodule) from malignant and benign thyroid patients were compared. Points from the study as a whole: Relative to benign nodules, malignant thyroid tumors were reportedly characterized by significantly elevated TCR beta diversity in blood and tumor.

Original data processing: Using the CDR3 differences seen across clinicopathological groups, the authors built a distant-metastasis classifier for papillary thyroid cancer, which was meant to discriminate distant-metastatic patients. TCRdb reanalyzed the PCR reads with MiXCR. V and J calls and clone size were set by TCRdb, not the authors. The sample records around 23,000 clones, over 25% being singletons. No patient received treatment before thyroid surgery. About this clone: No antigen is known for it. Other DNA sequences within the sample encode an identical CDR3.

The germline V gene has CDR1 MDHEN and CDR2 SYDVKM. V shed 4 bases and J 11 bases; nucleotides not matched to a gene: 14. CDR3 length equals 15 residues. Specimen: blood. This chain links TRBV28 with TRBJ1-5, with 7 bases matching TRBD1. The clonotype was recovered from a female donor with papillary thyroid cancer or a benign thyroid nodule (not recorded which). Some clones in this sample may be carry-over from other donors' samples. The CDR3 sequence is CASSYSTGESGTQHF. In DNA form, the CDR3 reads TGTGCCAGCAGTTACTCTACAGGGGAATCAGGGACCCAGCATTTT.